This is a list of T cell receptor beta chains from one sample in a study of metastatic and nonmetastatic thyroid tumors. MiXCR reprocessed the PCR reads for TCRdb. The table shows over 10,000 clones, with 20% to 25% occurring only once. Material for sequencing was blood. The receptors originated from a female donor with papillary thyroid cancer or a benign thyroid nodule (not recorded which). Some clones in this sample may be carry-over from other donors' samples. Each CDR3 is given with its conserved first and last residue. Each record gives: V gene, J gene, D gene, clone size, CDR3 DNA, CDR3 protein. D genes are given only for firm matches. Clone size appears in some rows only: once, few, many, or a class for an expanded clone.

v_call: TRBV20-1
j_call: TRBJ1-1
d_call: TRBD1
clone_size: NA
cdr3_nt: TGCAGTGCTAGGGGACAGGGGGTAACTGAAGCTTTCTTT
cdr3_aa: CSARGQGVTEAFF

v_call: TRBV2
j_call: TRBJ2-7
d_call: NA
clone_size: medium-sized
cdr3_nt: TGTGCCAGCACCCCAGGGGTCGAGCAGTACTTC
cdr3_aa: CASTPGVEQYF

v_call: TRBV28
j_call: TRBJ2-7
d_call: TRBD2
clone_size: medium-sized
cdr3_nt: TGTGCCAGCTCGGGAGGGAACTCCTACGAGCAGTACTTC
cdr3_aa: CASSGGNSYEQYF

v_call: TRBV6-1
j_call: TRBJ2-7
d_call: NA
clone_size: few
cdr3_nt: TGTGCCAGCAGTGAAGGCGTTTACGAGCAGTACTTC
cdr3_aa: CASSEGVYEQYF

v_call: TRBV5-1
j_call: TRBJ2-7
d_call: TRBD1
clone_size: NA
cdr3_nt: TGCGCCAGCAGCCCAAGACAGGGCGGCTCCTACGAGCAGTACTTC
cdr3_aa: CASSPRQGGSYEQYF

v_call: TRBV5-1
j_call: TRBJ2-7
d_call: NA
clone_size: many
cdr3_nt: TGCGCCAGCAGCTCCTCGACAATAGCGGTTCCAACTTTC
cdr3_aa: CASSSSTIAVPTF

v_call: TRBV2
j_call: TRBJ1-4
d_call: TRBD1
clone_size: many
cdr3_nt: TGTGCCAGCAGTGAATCCCGAGGACAGGGGGCCCCGAAGTTTTTT
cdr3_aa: CASSESRGQGAPKFF

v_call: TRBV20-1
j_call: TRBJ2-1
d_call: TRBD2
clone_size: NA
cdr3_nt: TGCAGTGCTAGGTTATCGACTAGCGGGAGTTACAATGAGCAGTTCTTC
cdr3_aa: CSARLSTSGSYNEQFF

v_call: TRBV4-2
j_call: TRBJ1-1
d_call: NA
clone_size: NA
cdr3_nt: TGTGCCAGCAGCCAAGTGAGCGGGGCCGAGGAAACTTTCTTT
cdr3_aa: CASSQVSGAEETFF

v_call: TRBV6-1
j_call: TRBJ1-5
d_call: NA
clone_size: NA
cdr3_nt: TGTGCCAGCAGATCGGGACGCAACCTGCCCCAGCATTTT
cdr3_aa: CASRSGRNLPQHF

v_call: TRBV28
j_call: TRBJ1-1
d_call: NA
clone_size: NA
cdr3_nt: TGTGCCAGCAGCCAAAACGGGACGGGGAACACTGAAGCTTTCTTT
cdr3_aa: CASSQNGTGNTEAFF